The 16 T cell receptor beta chains reported below all come from one sample, sequenced in a study of blood T cells in healthy people across ages. Through a sample-barcoded 5' primer and a J-beta primer mix, a second PCR was run for roughly 6 to 12 cycles. TCRdb redid the calling of the 5' RACE reads with MiXCR, one entry per CDR3 protein. This repertoire shows around 1,900,000 distinct CDR3 sequences, around 42% found once; its top ten account for around 23%. Sequencing was carried out using blood. All receptors derive from a human donor in good health.

The rearrangement uses TRBV7-2 and TRBJ2-3; 13 positions agree with TRBD2. CDR3 length equals 19 residues. Germline V gives CDR1 SGHTA, CDR2 FQGNSA. Trimming cost V 2 bases and J 0 bases; bases outside gene matches: 8. CDR3 amino acids: CASSLPTSGGPSSTDTQYF. The CDR3 DNA sequence: TGTGCCAGCAGCTTACCGACTAGCGGGGGGCCCTCCAGCACAGATACGCAGTATTTT.

J is TRBJ2-3 and V is TRBV5-6; D is unresolved. CDR3 length: 13 amino acids. Per germline, CDR1 SGHDT and CDR2 YYEEEE. V was clipped by 4 bases and J by 4 bases, with 10 bases between them. CDR3 sequence (DNA): TGTGCCAGCAGCCCTGTGAACGCAGATACGCAGTATTTT. Translated: CASSPVNADTQYF.

The V gene is TRBV7-6, the J gene TRBJ2-7; D unclear. Trimming left V 5 bases short and J 7 bases short, with 12 bases between. CDR3 length equals 12 residues. The germline CDR1 and CDR2 sequences are SGHVS and FNYEAQ. CDR3 in amino acids: CASSPSFNEQYF. CDR3 DNA: TGTGCCAGCAGCCCCAGTTTTAATGAGCAGTACTTC. Full variable domain (outside the CDR3, taken from reference TRBV7-6 and TRBJ2-7): GAGVSQSPRYKVTKRGQDVALRCDPISGHVSLYWYRQALGQGPEFLTYFNYEAQQDKSGLPNDRFSAERPEGSISTLTIQRTEQRDSAMYRCASSPSFNEQYFGPGTRLTVT.

The chain combines TRBV9 with TRBJ1-2, with 8 positions matching TRBD1. The length of the CDR3 is 15 residues. The germline V gene encodes CDR1 SGDLS and CDR2 YYNGEE. The trim removed 6 bases at V and 4 bases at J, leaving 11 bases unmatched. Written as DNA, the CDR3 is TGTGCCAGCACCGCCACCGGACAGGGTCTCTATGGCTACACCTTC. It translates to CASTATGQGLYGYTF.

In this sample, this clonotype turned up a few times. The gene calls are TRBV6-2 or TRBV6-3 and TRBJ2-3; 7 bases agree with TRBD2. Germline trimming cut 4 bases from V and 2 bases from J; bases unmatched to any gene: 3. Per germline, CDR1 MNHEY and CDR2 SVGEGT. This CDR3 region has 14 residues. Here the CDR3 reads CASSWDYNTDTQYF. The CDR3 DNA reads TGTGCCAGCAGTTGGGACTACAACACAGATACGCAGTATTTT.

This chain connects TRBV7-2 to TRBJ2-2, with D tentatively TRBD1 or TRBD2 (6 bases each). Looked up from germline, CDR1 is SGHTA and CDR2 is FQGNSA. Trimming removed 0 bases at V and 4 bases at J, with 12 bases between. The CDR3 runs to 16 residues. CDR3 bases: TGTGCCAGCAGCTTAGCGTCGGGGGCAGGCACCGGGGAGCTGTTTTTT. It codes for CASSLASGAGTGELFF.

The chain has TRBV5-1 and TRBJ2-5, with 8 nucleotides matching TRBD1. This CDR3 has 14 amino acids. With V trimmed by 1 base and J by 5 bases, 4 bases remained unmatched. Germline CDR1 is SGHRS and CDR2 is YFSETQ. CDR3 sequence reads: CASSLHRGEETQYF. The CDR3 nucleotides are TGCGCCAGCAGCTTGCACAGGGGGGAGGAGACCCAGTACTTC.

This clonotype came up a few times. The chain couples TRBV7-9 to TRBJ2-3; 10 positions agree with TRBD2. CDR1 is SEHNR and CDR2 is FQNEAQ in the germline V gene (reference sequence). Trimming cost V 5 bases and J 1 base; bases outside gene matches: 6. The CDR3 extends over 16 amino acids. The CDR3 DNA sequence: TGTGCCAGCAGCGCTCTAGCGGGGGTGCGCACAGATACGCAGTATTTT. Encoded protein: CASSALAGVRTDTQYF.

The J gene is TRBJ2-4, the V gene TRBV28; possibly TRBD2 for D (7 bases). The germline gives CDR1 MDHEN, CDR2 SYDVKM. The length of the CDR3 is 18 residues. V gave up 6 bases and J gave up 0 bases, with 21 bases separating them. The CDR3 DNA reads as TGTGCCAGCAGCCTCCGGGACGTGGGGGGGCTAGCCAAAAACATTCAGTACTTC. It translates to CASSLRDVGGLAKNIQYF.

There are a few counts of this clonotype. The chain combines TRBV24-1 with TRBJ2-5; tentative D call: TRBD2 (5 bases). Between the trimmed V and J ends, which lost 0 bases and 2 bases, there was a span of 15 bases. The germline V gene encodes CDR1 KGHDR and CDR2 SFDVKD. This CDR3 region has 17 residues. CDR3 in DNA: TGTGCCACCAGTGATTTGTTCCCGGCAGGAGGACAAGAGACCCAGTACTTC. Encoded protein: CATSDLFPAGGQETQYF.

J is TRBJ2-5 and V is TRBV5-4; D is unclear. CDR1 is SGHNT and CDR2 is YYREEE in the germline V gene (reference sequence). The CDR3 extends over 13 amino acids. V lost 1 base and J 5 bases, leaving 9 bases between the germline ends. CDR3 residues: CASSLTLLETQYF. The CDR3 bases are TGTGCCAGCAGCTTGACACTGCTTGAGACCCAGTACTTC.

This clonotype was observed at least ten times. V is TRBV7-9 and J is TRBJ1-6; the D is unclear. V was trimmed by 0 bases and J by 6 bases, leaving 15 bases between them. CDR3 size: 17 residues. Germline V CDR1 and CDR2: SEHNR, FQNEAQ (reference sequence). The CDR3 here is CASSLAEEGRGNSPLHF. The CDR3, as DNA: TGTGCCAGCAGCTTAGCGGAAGAGGGTCGGGGTAATTCACCCCTCCACTTT.

This clonotype occurred a few times. The chain has TRBV5-1 and TRBJ2-5; possible D gene TRBD1, 5 bases. Germline values: CDR1 SGHRS, CDR2 YFSETQ. The V and J ends lost 1 base and 5 bases respectively, with 12 bases between them. CDR3 length equals 14 residues. CDR3 region: CASSLKGEGETQYF. DNA for the CDR3: TGCGCCAGCAGCTTGAAAGGGGAAGGGGAGACCCAGTACTTC.

This clonotype was detected only a few times. The chain employs TRBV20-1 and TRBJ2-3, with D possibly matching TRBD2 (5 bases). The CDR3 extends over 12 amino acids. Germline V gene sequence: CDR1 DFQATT, CDR2 SNEGSKA (reference sequence). V was cut by 4 bases and J by 4 bases, with 9 bases left in between. The CDR3 sequence: CSAIRGSDTQYF. CDR3 DNA sequence: TGCAGTGCTATTCGGGGATCAGATACGCAGTATTTT.

This rearrangement joins TRBV7-2 to TRBJ2-7, with D possibly called TRBD1 or TRBD2 (5 bases each). In germline, CDR1 is SGHTA, CDR2 FQGNSA. The CDR3 sequence is 15 residues long. Trimming cost V 0 bases and J 3 bases, with 12 bases left between them. In DNA, the CDR3 is TGTGCCAGCAGCTTAGCAGGGGCGCGGGTCTACGAGCAGTACTTC. The encoded protein is CASSLAGARVYEQYF.

The table lists this clonotype with a few counts. This chain links TRBV20-1 with TRBJ2-2, with D hard to call. The CDR3 sequence is 15 residues long. Germline V gene lookup returns CDR1 DFQATT and CDR2 SNEGSKA (reference sequence). V lost 2 bases, J lost 3 bases, and 13 bases lay in between. CDR3 sequence: CSARSFSVYTGELFF. The CDR3, as DNA: TGCAGTGCTAGAAGTTTCAGCGTATACACCGGGGAGCTGTTTTTT.